This T cell receptor (beta chain) originates from a study of blood T cell repertoires in COVID-19. The overall study: Collection of acute and convalescent COVID-19 samples took place in the United States, Italy and Spain. T cells, B-cell-depleted T cells, or PBMCs supplied cDNA or gDNA.

Deletions cut 4 bases from V and 0 bases from J, with 20 bases between. Germline V CDR1 and CDR2: SGDLS, YYNGEE. The CDR3 has 18 amino acids. This clone occurred once. Per the authors' pipeline: From reference gene primer amplification, estimates of nucleated cell counts were derived. Assay: immunoSEQ multiplex PCR; the TCRdb copy retains only in-frame clones and omits some. The V and J calls and clone size come from that table; D and trimming were worked out from the DNA. The sample includes 310,000 or so clones, around 90% of them seen just once. Material for sequencing was peripheral blood. This rearrangement joins TRBV9 to TRBJ1-3; unclear D gene. This clonotype originated in a woman between 45 and 60 years old who had recovered from COVID-19. The CDR3 sequence is CASSNHIGSSSSGNTIYF. CDR3 bases: TGTGCCAGCAGCAACCACATTGGCAGTTCAAGCTCTGGAAACACCATATATTTT.